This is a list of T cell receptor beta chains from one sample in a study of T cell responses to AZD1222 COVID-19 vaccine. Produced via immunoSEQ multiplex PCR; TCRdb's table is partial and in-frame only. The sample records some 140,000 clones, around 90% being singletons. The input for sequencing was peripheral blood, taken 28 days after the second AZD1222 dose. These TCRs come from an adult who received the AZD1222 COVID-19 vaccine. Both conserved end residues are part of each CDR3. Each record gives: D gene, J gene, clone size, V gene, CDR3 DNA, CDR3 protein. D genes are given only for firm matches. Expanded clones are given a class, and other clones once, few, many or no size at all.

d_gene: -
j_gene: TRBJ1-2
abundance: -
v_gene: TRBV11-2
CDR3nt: TGTGCCAGCAGCTTAACCAGCCGGGACTATGGGGGCTACACCTTC
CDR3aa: CASSLTSRDYGGYTF

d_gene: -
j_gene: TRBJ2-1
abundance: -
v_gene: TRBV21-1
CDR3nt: TGTGCCAGCAGGCGGGACAGGGGGCTTAATGAGCAGTTCTTC
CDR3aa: CASRRDRGLNEQFF

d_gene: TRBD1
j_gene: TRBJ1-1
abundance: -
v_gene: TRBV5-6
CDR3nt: TGTGCCAGCAGCTTGGGTTGGACAGGGGGAGCTTTCTTT
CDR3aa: CASSLGWTGGAFF

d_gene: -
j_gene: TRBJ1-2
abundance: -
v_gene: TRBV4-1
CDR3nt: TGCGCCAGCAGCCGAGACACAGACTATGGCTACACCTTC
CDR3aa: CASSRDTDYGYTF

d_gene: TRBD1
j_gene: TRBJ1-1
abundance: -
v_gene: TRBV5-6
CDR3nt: TGTGCCAGCAGCAGAAAGTGGACAGGGGGCCTTGGCACTGAAGCTTTCTTT
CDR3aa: CASSRKWTGGLGTEAFF

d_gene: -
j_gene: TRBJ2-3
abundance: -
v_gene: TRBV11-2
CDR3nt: TGTGCCGGAGGGGCGCACTTCACAGATACGCAGTATTTT
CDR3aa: CAGGAHFTDTQYF

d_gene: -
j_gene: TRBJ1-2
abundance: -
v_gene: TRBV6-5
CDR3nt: TGTGCCAGCAGTTACTCATCTAACGGAAACTATGGCTACACCTTC
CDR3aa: CASSYSSNGNYGYTF

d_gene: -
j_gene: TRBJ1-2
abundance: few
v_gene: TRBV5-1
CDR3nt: TGCGCCAGCAGCCAAGACAGGACGACCTTCGGCGGCTACACCTTC
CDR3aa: CASSQDRTTFGGYTF

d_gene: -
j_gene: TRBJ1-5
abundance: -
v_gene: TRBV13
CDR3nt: TGTGCCAGCAGCACCAACAATCAGCCCCAGCATTTT
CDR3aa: CASSTNNQPQHF

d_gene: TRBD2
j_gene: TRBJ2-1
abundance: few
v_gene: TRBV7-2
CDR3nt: TGTGCCAGCAGCCAGGGACTAGTTGCCTACAATGAGCAGTTCTTC
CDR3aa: CASSQGLVAYNEQFF

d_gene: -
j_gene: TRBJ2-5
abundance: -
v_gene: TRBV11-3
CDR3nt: TGTGCCAGCAGCCCGGGCGGGTTCCGAGGGTTATACCAAGAGACCCAGTACTTC
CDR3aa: CASSPGGFRGLYQETQYF

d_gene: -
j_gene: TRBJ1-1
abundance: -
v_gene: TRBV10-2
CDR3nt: TGCGCCAGTAAGGACAGACTGAACACTGAAGCTTTCTTT
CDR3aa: CASKDRLNTEAFF

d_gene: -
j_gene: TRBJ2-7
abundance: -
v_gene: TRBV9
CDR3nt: TGTGCCAGCAGCGTAGGCGGGGGGGACAGGTCCTACGAGCAGTACTTC
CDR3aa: CASSVGGGDRSYEQYF

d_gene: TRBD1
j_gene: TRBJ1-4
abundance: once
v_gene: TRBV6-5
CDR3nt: TGTGCCAGCAGACCGGGACAGGGGAGGGAAAAACTGTTTTTT
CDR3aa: CASRPGQGREKLFF

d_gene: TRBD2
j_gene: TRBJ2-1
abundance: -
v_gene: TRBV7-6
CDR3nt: TGTGCCAGCAGCTTCGGACTAGTCTATGAGCAGTTCTTC
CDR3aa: CASSFGLVYEQFF

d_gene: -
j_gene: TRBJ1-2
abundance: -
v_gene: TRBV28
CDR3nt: TGTGCCAGCAGTTTATTGGTGGACTATGGCTACACCTTC
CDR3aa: CASSLLVDYGYTF

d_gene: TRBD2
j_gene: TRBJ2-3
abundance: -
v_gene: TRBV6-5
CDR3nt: TGTGCCAGCAGTCTTTCTAGCGGGGGGGCCGATACGCAGTATTTT
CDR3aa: CASSLSSGGADTQYF

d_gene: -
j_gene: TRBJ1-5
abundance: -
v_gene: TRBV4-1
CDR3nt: TGCGCCAGCAGCCAAGGTTTGACAGGAGATCAGCCCCAGCATTTT
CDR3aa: CASSQGLTGDQPQHF

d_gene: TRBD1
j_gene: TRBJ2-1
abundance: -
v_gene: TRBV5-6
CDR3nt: TGTGCCAGCAGGGACCGGGACAGGGGGGATGAGCAGTTCTTC
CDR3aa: CASRDRDRGDEQFF

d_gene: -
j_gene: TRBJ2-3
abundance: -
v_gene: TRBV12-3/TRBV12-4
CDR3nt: TGTGCCAGCAGTTTATTGGATACGCAGTATTTT
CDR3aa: CASSLLDTQYF

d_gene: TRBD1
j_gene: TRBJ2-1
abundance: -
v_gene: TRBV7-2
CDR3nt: TGTGCCAGCAGCCAGAGACAGGGTCGGGGTGAGCAGTTCTTC
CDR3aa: CASSQRQGRGEQFF

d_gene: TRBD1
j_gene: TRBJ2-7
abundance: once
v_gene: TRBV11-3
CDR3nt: TGTGCCAGCAGCTTAATTTGGGACAGGGCCCCTTACGAGCAGTACTTC
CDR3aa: CASSLIWDRAPYEQYF

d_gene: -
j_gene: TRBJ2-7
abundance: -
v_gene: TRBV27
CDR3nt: TGTGCCAGCAGTTTGGGGGTGGGGAGCCCCTACGAGCAGTACTTC
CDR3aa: CASSLGVGSPYEQYF

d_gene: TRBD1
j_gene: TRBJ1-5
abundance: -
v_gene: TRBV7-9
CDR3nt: TGTGCCAGCAGCCCCGGGACAGGGGCAAATCAGCCCCAGCATTTT
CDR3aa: CASSPGTGANQPQHF

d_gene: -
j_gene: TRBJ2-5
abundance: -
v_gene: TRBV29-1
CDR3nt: TGCAGCGACTTATGTGGGGTAAGGGAGACCCAGTACTTC
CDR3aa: CSDLCGVRETQYF

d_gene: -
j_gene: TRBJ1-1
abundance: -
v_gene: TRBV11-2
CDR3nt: TGTGCCAGCAGCTTATCGGTCAGGAGTACTGAAGCTTTCTTT
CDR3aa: CASSLSVRSTEAFF

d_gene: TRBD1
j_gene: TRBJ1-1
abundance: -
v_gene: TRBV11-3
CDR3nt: TGTGCCAGCAGCTCGGCCGGGACAGGGAACACTGAAGCTTTCTTT
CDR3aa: CASSSAGTGNTEAFF

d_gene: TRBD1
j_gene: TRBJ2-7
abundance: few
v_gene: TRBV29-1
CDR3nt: TGCAGCGTTGAAGACCCCGGGACAGGCTACGAGCAGTACTTC
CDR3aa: CSVEDPGTGYEQYF

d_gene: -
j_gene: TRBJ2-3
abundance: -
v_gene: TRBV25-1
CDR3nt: TGTGCCAGCAGTAGGCAGGGATCAGATACGCAGTATTTT
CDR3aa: CASSRQGSDTQYF

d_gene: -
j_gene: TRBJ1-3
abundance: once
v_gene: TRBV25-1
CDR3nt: TGTGCCAGCAGTGACACCAAGAGCTCTGGAAACACCATATATTTT
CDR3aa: CASSDTKSSGNTIYF

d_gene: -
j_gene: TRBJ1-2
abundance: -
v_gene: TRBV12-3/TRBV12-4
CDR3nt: TGTGCCAGCAACGTCAGGGGTACGGATGGCTACACCTTC
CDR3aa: CASNVRGTDGYTF

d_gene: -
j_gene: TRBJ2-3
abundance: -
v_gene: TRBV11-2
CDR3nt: TGTGCCAGCAGCTTAGGGGACACAGATACGCAGTATTTT
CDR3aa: CASSLGDTDTQYF

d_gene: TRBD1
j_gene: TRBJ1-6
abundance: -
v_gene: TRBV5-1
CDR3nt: TGCGCCAGCAGCTTGATACAGGGGGCCTCACCCCTCCACTTT
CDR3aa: CASSLIQGASPLHF

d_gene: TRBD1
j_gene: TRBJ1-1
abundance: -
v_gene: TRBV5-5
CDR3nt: TGTGCCAGCAGCTGGGACAGGGGTTATAACACTGAAGCTTTCTTT
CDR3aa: CASSWDRGYNTEAFF

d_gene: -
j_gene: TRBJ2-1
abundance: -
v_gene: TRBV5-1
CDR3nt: TGCGCCAGCAGCTTTTTCGGACTATCAAGCAATGAGCAGTTCTTC
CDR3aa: CASSFFGLSSNEQFF

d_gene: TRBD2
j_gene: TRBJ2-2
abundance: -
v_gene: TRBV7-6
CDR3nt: TGTGCCAGCAGCTTCCCCCCGGGGACTATGAACACCGGGGAGCTGTTTTTT
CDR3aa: CASSFPPGTMNTGELFF

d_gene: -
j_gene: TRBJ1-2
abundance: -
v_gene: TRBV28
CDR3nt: TGTGCCAGCACTCGACAAGGTTTCGACTATGGCTACACCTTC
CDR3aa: CASTRQGFDYGYTF

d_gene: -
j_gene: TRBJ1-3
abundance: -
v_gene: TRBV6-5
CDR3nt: TGTGCCAGCAGTCCGGAGGGCTACTCTGGAAACACCATATATTTT
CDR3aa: CASSPEGYSGNTIYF

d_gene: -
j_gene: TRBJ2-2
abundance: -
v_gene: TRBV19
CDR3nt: TGTGCCACCCGCAAACAGCAAAACACCGGGGAGCTGTTTTTT
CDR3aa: CATRKQQNTGELFF

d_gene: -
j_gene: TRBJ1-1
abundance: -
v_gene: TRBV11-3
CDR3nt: TGTGCCAGCAGCTTAGGGTTGGCTGCTGCTGAAGCTTTCTTT
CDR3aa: CASSLGLAAAEAFF

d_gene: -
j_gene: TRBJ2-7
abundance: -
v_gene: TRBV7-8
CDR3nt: TGTGCCAGCAGCGACCCACAGGGTTACGAGCAGTACTTC
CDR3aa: CASSDPQGYEQYF

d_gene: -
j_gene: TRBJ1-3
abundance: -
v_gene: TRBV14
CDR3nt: TGTGCCAGCAGCCCAAGGGGAAACACCATATATTTT
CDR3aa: CASSPRGNTIYF

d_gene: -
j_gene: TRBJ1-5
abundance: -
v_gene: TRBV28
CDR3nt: TGTGCCAGCAGTACTCCCTTGGGGACGGGAAGCAATCAGCCCCAGCATTTT
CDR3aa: CASSTPLGTGSNQPQHF

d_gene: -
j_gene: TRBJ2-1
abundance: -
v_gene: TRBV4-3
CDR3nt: TGCGCCAGCAGCCAAGATACGGGGGCTCCGTCTGATGAGCAGTTCTTC
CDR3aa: CASSQDTGAPSDEQFF

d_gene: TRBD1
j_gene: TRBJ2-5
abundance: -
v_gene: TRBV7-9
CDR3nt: TGTGCCAGCAGCTTGGACAGGTCCAACTCGGAGACCCAGTACTTC
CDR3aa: CASSLDRSNSETQYF

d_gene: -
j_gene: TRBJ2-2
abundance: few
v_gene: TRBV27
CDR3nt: TGTGCCAGCAGTTTAAAAGGCTCCTCGAGGGAGCTGTTTTTT
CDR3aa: CASSLKGSSRELFF

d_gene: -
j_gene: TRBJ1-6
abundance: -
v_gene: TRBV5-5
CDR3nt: TGTGCCAGCAGCCCAGACAGGAGCTCCTATAATTCACCCCTCCACTTT
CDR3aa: CASSPDRSSYNSPLHF

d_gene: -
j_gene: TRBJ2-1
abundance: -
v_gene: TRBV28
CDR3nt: TGTGCCAGCTGGTCCCTAGAAGGTTCCTCCTACAATGAGCAGTTCTTC
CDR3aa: CASWSLEGSSYNEQFF

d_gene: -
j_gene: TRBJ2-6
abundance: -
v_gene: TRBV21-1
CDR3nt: TGTGCCAGCACCAAAGGGGACAGGGGCTCTGGGGCCAACGTCCTGACTTTC
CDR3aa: CASTKGDRGSGANVLTF

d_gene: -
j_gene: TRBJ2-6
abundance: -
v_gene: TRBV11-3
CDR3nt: TGTGCCAGCAGCCCCAGGGGCGGGACGGGGGCCAACGTCCTGACTTTC
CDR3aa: CASSPRGGTGANVLTF